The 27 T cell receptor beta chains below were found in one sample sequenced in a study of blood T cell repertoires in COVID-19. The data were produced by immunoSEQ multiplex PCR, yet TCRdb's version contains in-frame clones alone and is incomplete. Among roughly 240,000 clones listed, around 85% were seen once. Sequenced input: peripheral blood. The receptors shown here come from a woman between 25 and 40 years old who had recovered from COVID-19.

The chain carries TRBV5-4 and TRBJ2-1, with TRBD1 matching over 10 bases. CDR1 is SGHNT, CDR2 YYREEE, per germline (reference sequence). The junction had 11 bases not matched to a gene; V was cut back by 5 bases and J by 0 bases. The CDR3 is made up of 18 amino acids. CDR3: CASSRPGTGASSYNEQFF. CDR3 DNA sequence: TGTGCCAGCAGTCGTCCCGGGACAGGGGCGAGCTCCTACAATGAGCAGTTCTTC.

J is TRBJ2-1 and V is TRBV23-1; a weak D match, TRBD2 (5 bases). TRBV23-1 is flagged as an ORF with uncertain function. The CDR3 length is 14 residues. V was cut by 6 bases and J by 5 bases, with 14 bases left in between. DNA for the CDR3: TGCGCCAGCAGACATAGGACTCGTCACAATGAGCAGTTCTTC. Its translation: CASRHRTRHNEQFF.

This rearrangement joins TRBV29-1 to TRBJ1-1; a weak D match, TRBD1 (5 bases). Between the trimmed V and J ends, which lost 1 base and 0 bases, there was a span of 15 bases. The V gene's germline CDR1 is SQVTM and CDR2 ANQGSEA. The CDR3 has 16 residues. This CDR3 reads CSVEGRGHAMNTEAFF. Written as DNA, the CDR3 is TGCAGCGTTGAAGGCCGAGGACACGCCATGAACACTGAAGCTTTCTTT.

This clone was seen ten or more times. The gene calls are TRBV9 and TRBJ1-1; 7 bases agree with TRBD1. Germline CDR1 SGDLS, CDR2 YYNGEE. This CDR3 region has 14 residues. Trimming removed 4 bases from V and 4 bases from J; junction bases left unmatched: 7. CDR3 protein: CASSRNRGGTEAFF. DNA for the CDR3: TGTGCCAGCAGCAGAAACAGGGGCGGCACTGAAGCTTTCTTT. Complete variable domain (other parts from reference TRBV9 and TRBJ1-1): DSGVTQTPKHLITATGQRVTLRCSPRSGDLSVYWYQQSLDQGLQFLIQYYNGEERAKGNILERFSAQQFPDLHSELNLSSLELGDSALYFCASSRNRGGTEAFFGQGTRLTVV.

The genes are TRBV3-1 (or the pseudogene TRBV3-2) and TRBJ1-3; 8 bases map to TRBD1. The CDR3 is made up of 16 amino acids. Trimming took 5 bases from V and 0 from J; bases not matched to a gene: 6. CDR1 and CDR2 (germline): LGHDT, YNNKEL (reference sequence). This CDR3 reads CASSYTTGGSGNTIYF. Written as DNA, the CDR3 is TGTGCCAGCAGCTACACTACAGGGGGCTCTGGAAACACCATATATTTT.

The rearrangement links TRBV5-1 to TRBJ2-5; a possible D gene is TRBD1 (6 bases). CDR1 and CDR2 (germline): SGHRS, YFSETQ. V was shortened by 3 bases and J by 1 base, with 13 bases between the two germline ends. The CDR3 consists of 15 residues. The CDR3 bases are TGCGCCAGCAGCTGGGGACGGGACACCCAAGAGACCCAGTACTTC. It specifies CASSWGRDTQETQYF.

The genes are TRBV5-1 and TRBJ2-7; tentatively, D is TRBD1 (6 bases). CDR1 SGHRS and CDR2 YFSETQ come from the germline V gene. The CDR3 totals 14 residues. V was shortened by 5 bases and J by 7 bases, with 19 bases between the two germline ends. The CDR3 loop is CASSTGTRPWEQYF. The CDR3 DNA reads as TGCGCCAGCAGTACCGGGACACGTCCCTGGGAGCAGTACTTC.

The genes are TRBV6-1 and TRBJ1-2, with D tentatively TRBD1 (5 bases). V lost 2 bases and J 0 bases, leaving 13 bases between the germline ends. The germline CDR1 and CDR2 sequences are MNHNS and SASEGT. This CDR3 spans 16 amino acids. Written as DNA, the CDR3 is TGTGCCAGCAGTGAATATCAGGGCCCATCTAACTATGGCTACACCTTC. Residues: CASSEYQGPSNYGYTF.

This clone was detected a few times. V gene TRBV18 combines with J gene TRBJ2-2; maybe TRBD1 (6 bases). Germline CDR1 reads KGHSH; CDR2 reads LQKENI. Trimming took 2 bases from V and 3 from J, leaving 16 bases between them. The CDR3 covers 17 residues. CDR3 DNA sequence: TGTGCCAGCTCACCAGGGTCAGGGGCTACGGACACCGGGGAGCTGTTTTTT. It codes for CASSPGSGATDTGELFF.

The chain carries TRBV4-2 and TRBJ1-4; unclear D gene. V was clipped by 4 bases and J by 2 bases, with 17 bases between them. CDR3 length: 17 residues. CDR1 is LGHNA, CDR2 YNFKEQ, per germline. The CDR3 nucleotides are TGTGCCAGCAGCCCCCAAACGACGGGTGCTACTAATGAAAAACTGTTTTTT. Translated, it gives CASSPQTTGATNEKLFF.

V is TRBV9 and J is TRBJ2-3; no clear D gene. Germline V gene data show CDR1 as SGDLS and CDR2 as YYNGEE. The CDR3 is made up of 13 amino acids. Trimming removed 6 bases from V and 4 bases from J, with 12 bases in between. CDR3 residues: CASTFGAADTQYF. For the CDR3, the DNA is TGTGCCAGCACCTTCGGAGCCGCAGATACGCAGTATTTT.

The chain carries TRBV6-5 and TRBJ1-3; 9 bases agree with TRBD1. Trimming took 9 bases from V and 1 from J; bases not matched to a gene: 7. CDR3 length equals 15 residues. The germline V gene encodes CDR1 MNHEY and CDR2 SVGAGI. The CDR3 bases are TGTGCCAGTCTACCGGACAGGGGATCTGGAAACACCATATATTTT. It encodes CASLPDRGSGNTIYF.

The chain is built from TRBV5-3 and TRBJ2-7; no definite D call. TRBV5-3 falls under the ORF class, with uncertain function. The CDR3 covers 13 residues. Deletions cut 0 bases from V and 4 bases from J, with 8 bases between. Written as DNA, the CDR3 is TGTGCCAGAAGCTTGGGGGCAGTTTACGAGCAGTACTTC. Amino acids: CARSLGAVYEQYF.

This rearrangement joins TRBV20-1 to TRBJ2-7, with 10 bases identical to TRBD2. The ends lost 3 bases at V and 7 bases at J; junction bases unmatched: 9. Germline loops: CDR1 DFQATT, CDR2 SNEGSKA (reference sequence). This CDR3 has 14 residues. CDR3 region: CSASLLAGEGEQYF. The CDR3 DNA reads TGCAGTGCTAGTCTCCTAGCGGGGGAGGGTGAGCAGTACTTC.

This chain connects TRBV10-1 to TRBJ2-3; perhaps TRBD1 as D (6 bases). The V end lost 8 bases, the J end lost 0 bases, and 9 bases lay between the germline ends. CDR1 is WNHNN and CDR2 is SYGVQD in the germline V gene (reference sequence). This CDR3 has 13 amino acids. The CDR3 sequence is CASPQGSTDTQYF. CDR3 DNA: TGCGCCAGCCCACAGGGTAGCACAGATACGCAGTATTTT.

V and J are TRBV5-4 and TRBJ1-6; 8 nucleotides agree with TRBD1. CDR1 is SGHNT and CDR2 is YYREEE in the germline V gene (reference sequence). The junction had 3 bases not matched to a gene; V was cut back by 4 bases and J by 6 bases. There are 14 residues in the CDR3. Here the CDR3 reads CASSPDRANSPLHF. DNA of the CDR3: TGTGCCAGCAGCCCGGACAGGGCTAATTCACCCCTCCACTTT.

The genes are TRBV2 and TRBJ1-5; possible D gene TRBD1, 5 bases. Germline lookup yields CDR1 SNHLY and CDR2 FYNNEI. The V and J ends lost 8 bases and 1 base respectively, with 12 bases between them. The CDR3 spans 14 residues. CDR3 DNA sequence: TGTGCCAGCCGATCAGGGATCAGCAATCAGCCCCAGCATTTT. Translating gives CASRSGISNQPQHF.

CDR3 bases: TGTGCCAGTAGTATCCAGAATGAGCAGTTCTTC. This gives the protein CASSIQNEQFF. The chain links TRBV19 to TRBJ2-1; no clear D gene. The CDR3 is 11 residues long. Deletions cut 3 bases from V and 7 bases from J, with 4 bases between. Germline V lookup: CDR1 LNHDA, CDR2 SQIVND (reference sequence).

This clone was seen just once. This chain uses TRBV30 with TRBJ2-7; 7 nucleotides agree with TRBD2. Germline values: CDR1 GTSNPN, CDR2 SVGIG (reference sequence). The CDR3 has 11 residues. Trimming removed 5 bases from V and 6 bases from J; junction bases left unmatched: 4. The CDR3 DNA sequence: TGTGCCTGGGTTTCTAGCGGCGAGCAGTACTTC. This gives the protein CAWVSSGEQYF.

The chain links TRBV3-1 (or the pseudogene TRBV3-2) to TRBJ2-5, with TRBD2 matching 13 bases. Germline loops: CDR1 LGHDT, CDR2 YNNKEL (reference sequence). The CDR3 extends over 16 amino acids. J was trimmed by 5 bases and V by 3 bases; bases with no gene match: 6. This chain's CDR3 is CASSHTSGGAMETQYF. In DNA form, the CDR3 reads TGTGCCAGCAGCCACACTAGCGGGGGGGCCATGGAGACCCAGTACTTC.

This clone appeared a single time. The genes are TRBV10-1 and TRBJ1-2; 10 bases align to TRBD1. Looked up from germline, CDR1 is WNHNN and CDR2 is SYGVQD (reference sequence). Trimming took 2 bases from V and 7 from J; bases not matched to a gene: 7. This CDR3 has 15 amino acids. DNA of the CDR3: TGCGCCAGCAGTGAGCGACAGGGGGCGATTAGTGGCTACACCTTC. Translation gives CASSERQGAISGYTF.

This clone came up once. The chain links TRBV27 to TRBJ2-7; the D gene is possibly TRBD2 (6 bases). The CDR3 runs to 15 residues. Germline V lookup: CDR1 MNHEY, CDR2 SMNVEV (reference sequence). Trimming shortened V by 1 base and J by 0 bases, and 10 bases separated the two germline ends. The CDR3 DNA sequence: TGTGCCAGCAGTTTATGGCGGGGAAGCTCCTACGAGCAGTACTTC. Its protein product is CASSLWRGSSYEQYF.

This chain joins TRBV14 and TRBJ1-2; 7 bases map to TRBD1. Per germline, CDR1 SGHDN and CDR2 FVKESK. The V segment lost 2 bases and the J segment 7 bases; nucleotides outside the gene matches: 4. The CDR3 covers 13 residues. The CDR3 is CASSQRQGGGYTF. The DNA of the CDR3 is TGTGCCAGCAGCCAACGGCAGGGGGGTGGCTACACCTTC.

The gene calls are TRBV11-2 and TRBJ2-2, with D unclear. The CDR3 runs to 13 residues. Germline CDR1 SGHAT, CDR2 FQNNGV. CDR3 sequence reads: CSGKETNTGELFF. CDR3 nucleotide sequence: TGTTCCGGCAAGGAGACGAACACCGGGGAGCTGTTTTTT.

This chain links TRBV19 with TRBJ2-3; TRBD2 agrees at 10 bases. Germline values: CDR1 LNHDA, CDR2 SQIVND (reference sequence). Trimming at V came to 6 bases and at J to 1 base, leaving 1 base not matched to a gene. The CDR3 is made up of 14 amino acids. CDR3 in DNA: TGTGCCAGTAGGGGGACTAGCGGCACAGATACGCAGTATTTT. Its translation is CASRGTSGTDTQYF.

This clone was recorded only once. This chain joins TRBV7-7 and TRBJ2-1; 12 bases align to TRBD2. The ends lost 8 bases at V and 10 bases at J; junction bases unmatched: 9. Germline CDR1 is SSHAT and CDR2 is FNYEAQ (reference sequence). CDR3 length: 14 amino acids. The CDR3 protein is CASSSSGGDVEQFF. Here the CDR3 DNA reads TGTGCCAGCTCCTCTAGCGGGGGGGATGTGGAGCAGTTCTTC.

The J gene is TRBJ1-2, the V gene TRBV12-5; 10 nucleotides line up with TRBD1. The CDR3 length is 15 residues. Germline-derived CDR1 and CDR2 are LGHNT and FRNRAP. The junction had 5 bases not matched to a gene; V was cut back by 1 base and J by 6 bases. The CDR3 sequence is CASGLADRGLDGYTF. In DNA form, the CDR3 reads TGTGCTAGTGGTTTGGCAGACAGGGGGCTCGATGGCTACACCTTC.